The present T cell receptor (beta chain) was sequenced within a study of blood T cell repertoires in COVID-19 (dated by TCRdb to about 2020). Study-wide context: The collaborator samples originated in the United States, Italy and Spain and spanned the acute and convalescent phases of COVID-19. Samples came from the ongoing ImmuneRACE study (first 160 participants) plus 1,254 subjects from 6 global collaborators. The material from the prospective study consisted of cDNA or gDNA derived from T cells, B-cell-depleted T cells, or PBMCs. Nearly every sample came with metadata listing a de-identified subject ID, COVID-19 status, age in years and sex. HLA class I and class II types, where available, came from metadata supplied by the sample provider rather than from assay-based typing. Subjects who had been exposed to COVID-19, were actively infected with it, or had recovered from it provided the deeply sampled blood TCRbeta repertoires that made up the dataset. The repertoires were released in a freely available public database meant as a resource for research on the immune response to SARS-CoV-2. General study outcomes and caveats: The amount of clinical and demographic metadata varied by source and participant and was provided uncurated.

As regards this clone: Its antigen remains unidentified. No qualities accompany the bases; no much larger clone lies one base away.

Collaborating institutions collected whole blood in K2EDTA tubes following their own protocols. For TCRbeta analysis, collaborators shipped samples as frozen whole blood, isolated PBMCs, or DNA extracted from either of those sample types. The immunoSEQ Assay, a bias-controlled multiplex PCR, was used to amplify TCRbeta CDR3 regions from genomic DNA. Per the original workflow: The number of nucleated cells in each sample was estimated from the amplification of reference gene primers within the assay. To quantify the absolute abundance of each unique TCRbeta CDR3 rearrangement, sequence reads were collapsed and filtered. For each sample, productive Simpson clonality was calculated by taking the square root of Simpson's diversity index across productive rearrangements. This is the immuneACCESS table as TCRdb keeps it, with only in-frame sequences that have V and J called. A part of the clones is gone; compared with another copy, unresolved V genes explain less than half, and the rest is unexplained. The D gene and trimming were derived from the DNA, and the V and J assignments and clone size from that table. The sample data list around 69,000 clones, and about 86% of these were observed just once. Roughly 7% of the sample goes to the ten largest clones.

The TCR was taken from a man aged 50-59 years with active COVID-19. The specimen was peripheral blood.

CDR3 protein: CASSEPGRGATQYF. The nucleotide sequence reads as follows: TGTGCCAGCAGCGAACCGGGCAGGGGGGCGACCCAGTACTTC. Here the chain combines TRBV11-2 and TRBJ2-5; a tentative D match to TRBD1 spans 7 bases. The germline V gene encodes CDR1 SGHAT and CDR2 FQNNGV. The CDR3 holds 14 amino acids from the cysteine to the phenylalanine. Solely the CDR3 DNA is kept, with 42 bases framed from the first base. V is clipped by 5 bases and J by 7 bases, and the sequence between their germline boundaries is 17 bases long.